The clone carrying this T cell receptor beta chain has only one observation. This CDR3 contains 14 residues. Germline V gene data show CDR1 as LNHNV and CDR2 as YYDKDF (reference sequence). V lost 0 bases and J lost 7, with 10 bases in between. The source of the sample is a study of blood T cell repertoires in COVID-19. Study-wide background: The samples span acute and convalescent COVID-19 from the United States, Italy and Spain. In each case, the material was cDNA or gDNA derived from T cells, B-cell-depleted T cells, or PBMCs.

During active infection, Seattle patients enrolled and were then monitored through disease. Original processing notes: Reference gene primers were amplified, and this amplification served to estimate nucleated cell counts. Using immunoSEQ multiplex PCR, the repertoire was profiled, and TCRdb retains in-frame clones only, with some absent. The V and J calls and the clone size are those of that table, but D and trimming were determined from the DNA. The sample includes a few hundred thousand clones, 85% to 90% of them seen just once. The clonotype comes from a man between 18 and 35 years old with COVID-19, enrolled during active disease. V is TRBV15 and J is TRBJ2-1; the D gene is possibly TRBD2 (6 bases). The sample taken for sequencing was peripheral blood. The CDR3, as DNA: TGTGCCACCAGCAGAGAAGGTGGAGGGAATGAGCAGTTCTTC. Its translation is CATSREGGGNEQFF.